The 32 T cell receptor beta chains listed next were all sequenced from one sample in a study of post-analysis software for immune sequencing data (dated by TCRdb to the mid-2010s). Libraries were prepared through PCR. TCRdb lists the instrument as Illumina HiSeq 2500. To reduce PCR and sequencing biases, unique molecular identifiers were built into the TCR beta cDNA libraries. TCRdb took the public reads, trimmed them with fastp at Q25, ran MiXCR for clone calling and kept in-frame beta chains. Rows with a matching CDR3 protein are joined into one entry that keeps the most common DNA and genes. The sample table contains about 540,000 distinct CDR3 sequences; only one count was recorded for around 36% of them. The top ten constitute less than 6% of the sample. For these receptors, no antigen is known. The study at large found these results: Patients showed significantly higher frequencies than controls for roughly five TRBV segments, among them TRBV5-6, TRBV5-1 and TRBV20-1.

Sequenced material: blood. Source of these receptors: a girl younger than 18 with multiple sclerosis.

The chain uses TRBV10-3 and TRBJ2-1; TRBD2 aligns across 8 bases. The CDR3 has 17 amino acids. Germline V lookup: CDR1 ENHRY, CDR2 SYGVKD. The V gene end was trimmed by 0 bases and the J gene end by 5 bases; junction bases not matched to a gene: 9. The CDR3 nucleotides are TGTGCCATCAGTGAGTCGAGGGCTAGCGGGCACCACAATGAGCAGTTCTTC. Protein product: CAISESRASGHHNEQFF.

The chain has TRBV20-1 and TRBJ2-5; maybe TRBD1 (8 bases). Trimming took off 4 bases at V and 4 bases at J, with 19 bases between the two ends. CDR1 is DFQATT and CDR2 is SNEGSKA in the germline V gene (reference sequence). CDR3 length: 15 amino acids. The DNA of the CDR3 is TGCAGTGCTATATTAAGACAGGGGAGGGGAGAGACCCAGTACTTC. It specifies CSAILRQGRGETQYF.

This clonotype came up a few times. V usage is TRBV12-3 or TRBV12-4 and J usage is TRBJ2-7; 9 bases line up with TRBD2. The CDR3 is 15 amino acids. V lost 1 base, J lost 2 bases, and 3 bases stayed unmatched. The chain's CDR3 is CASSLVSGGPYEQYF. The CDR3 bases are TGTGCCAGCAGTTTAGTTAGCGGGGGCCCCTACGAGCAGTACTTC.

The V and J genes are TRBV10-3 and TRBJ2-5; tentatively, D is TRBD1 (5 bases). This CDR3 spans 13 amino acids. CDR1 and CDR2 (germline): ENHRY, SYGVKD. Trimming left V 2 bases short and J 5 bases short, with 9 bases between. The CDR3 spells CAISERGRETQYF. The CDR3 bases are TGTGCCATCAGTGAGAGGGGAAGGGAGACCCAGTACTTC.

The chain carries TRBV15 and TRBJ1-1; D gene ambiguous. The CDR3 totals 13 residues. CDR1 LNHNV and CDR2 YYDKDF come from the germline V gene (reference sequence). The V end was cut by 4 bases, the J end by 1 base, with 7 bases between. This CDR3 is CATSNPENTEAFF. The CDR3 nucleotides read TGTGCCACCAGCAATCCAGAGAACACTGAAGCTTTCTTT. Using reference TRBV15 and TRBJ1-1 for the parts outside the CDR3, the full variable domain is DAMVIQNPRYQVTQFGKPVTLSCSQTLNHNVMYWYQQKSSQAPKLLFHYYDKDFNNEADTPDNFQSRRPNTSFCFLDIRSPGLGDTAMYLCATSNPENTEAFFGQGTRLTVV.

This chain connects TRBV7-9 to TRBJ2-1; 8 bases fit TRBD2. The CDR3 covers 15 residues. The V gene end was trimmed by 5 bases and the J gene end by 2 bases; junction bases not matched to a gene: 5. CDR1 is SEHNR and CDR2 is FQNEAQ in the germline V gene (reference sequence). This chain's CDR3 is CASSRVAGTYNEQFF. The CDR3 nucleotides are TGTGCCAGCAGCCGAGTAGCGGGGACCTACAATGAGCAGTTCTTC.

V is TRBV10-2 and J is TRBJ1-2; D unclear. The germline V and J ends were trimmed by 2 bases and 6 bases, with 4 bases remaining between them. The CDR3 has 11 amino acids. Germline V gives CDR1 WSHSY, CDR2 SAAADI. In DNA form, the CDR3 reads TGCGCCAGCAGTGAGAATGATGGCTACACCTTC. Its protein is CASSENDGYTF.

This clonotype has more than one count but fewer than ten. The CDR3 spells CSARLAGGEQFF. Here the CDR3 DNA reads TGCAGTGCTAGGCTAGCGGGGGGGGAGCAGTTCTTC. V is TRBV20-1 and J is TRBJ2-1; 12 bases map to TRBD2. V gave up 3 bases and J gave up 10 bases; unmatched junction bases: 1. CDR1 and CDR2 (germline): DFQATT, SNEGSKA (reference sequence). The CDR3 has 12 amino acids.

This chain links TRBV12-5 with TRBJ1-2; 8 positions agree with TRBD1. The CDR3 extends over 16 amino acids. Trimming took 1 base from V and 2 from J; bases not matched to a gene: 6. Germline lookup yields CDR1 LGHNT and CDR2 FRNRAP. The CDR3 sequence is CASGLAPWTGNYGYTF. CDR3 nucleotides: TGTGCTAGTGGTTTGGCACCTTGGACAGGGAACTATGGCTACACCTTC.

The gene calls are TRBV12-3 or TRBV12-4 and TRBJ2-1, with D maybe TRBD1 (5 bases). The CDR3 contains 16 residues. Trimming took off 0 bases at V and 4 bases at J, with 13 bases between the two ends. The CDR3 region is CASSLALQALYNEQFF. CDR3 coding DNA: TGTGCCAGCAGTTTAGCGCTACAGGCCTTATACAATGAGCAGTTCTTC.

Worth noting for this clonotype: Mismatch with germline at one junction end may stem from a read error. The chain combines TRBV3-1 with TRBJ2-5; D is ambiguous. The germline V gene has CDR1 LGHDT and CDR2 YNNKEL (reference sequence). The CDR3 runs to 12 residues. CDR3 sequence reads: CVSSQGEKTQYF. CDR3 sequence (DNA): TGTGTCAGCAGCCAAGGAGAGAAGACCCAGTACTTC.

This CDR3 reads CASSRKVSMSSYNEQFF. The CDR3 DNA sequence: TGTGCCAGCAGCCGCAAAGTTTCGATGAGCTCCTACAATGAGCAGTTCTTC. The J gene is TRBJ2-1, the V gene TRBV3-1; no definite D call. V lost 4 bases, J lost 0 bases, and 16 bases lay in between. The CDR3 length is 17 residues. Germline V gene sequence: CDR1 LGHDT, CDR2 YNNKEL (reference sequence).

The gene calls are TRBV4-1 and TRBJ2-1; 8 bases fit TRBD2. After removal of 4 bases from V and 7 bases from J, the junction contained 6 bases not matched to a gene. From germline, CDR1 is MGHRA and CDR2 YSYEKL. The CDR3 covers 14 residues. The CDR3: CASSLGIAGNEQFF. The CDR3, as DNA: TGCGCCAGCAGCCTGGGGATAGCGGGGAATGAGCAGTTCTTC.

This clonotype showed up just a few times. This chain uses TRBV4-1 with TRBJ2-5, with 10 nucleotides matching TRBD2. Germline lookup yields CDR1 MGHRA and CDR2 YSYEKL. V trimming: 3 bases; J trimming: 5 bases; junction bases outside the gene matches: 6. The CDR3 spans 15 residues. The CDR3 sequence is CASSHITSGEETQYF. As DNA, the CDR3 is TGCGCCAGCAGCCATATCACTAGCGGGGAGGAGACCCAGTACTTC.

Only a few counts were recorded for this clonotype. DNA for the CDR3: TGTGCCAGCAGCTTAGGGGACAGGAGCTTTAACTATGGCTACACCTTC. This sequence encodes CASSLGDRSFNYGYTF. The chain couples TRBV7-9 to TRBJ1-2, with TRBD1 matching over 8 bases. The trim removed 1 base at V and 1 base at J, leaving 5 bases unmatched. This CDR3 region has 16 residues. Germline CDR1 reads SEHNR; CDR2 reads FQNEAQ (reference sequence).

In DNA, the CDR3 is TGTGCCAGCAGCCAAGATACGGGGAGGGACACTGAAGCTTTCTTT. Its protein product is CASSQDTGRDTEAFF. The rearrangement joins TRBV3-1 to TRBJ1-1, with D hard to call. Germline assignment: CDR1 LGHDT and CDR2 YNNKEL (reference sequence). V lost 0 bases to trimming and J lost 3 bases, with 11 bases between them. The CDR3 is 15 residues long.

This clonotype was seen a handful of times. The chain recombines TRBV27 with TRBJ2-3; no clear D gene. Germline V gene data show CDR1 as MNHEY and CDR2 as SMNVEV (reference sequence). The CDR3 runs 15 residues. Trimming removed 4 bases at V and 0 bases at J, with 11 bases between. DNA for the CDR3: TGTGCCAGCAGTTCGCTCCTTGGCAGCACAGATACGCAGTATTTT. The encoded protein is CASSSLLGSTDTQYF.

This clonotype was observed a handful of times. The chain is built from TRBV7-9 and TRBJ2-1; D may be TRBD2 (5 bases). Germline V CDR1 and CDR2: SEHNR, FQNEAQ (reference sequence). Trimming removed 4 bases from V and 11 bases from J, with 15 bases in between. This CDR3 is built from 13 residues. CDR3 sequence (DNA): TGTGCCAGCAGCTCTTTTTCCCGGGAACAGCAGTTCTTC. Encoded protein: CASSSFSREQQFF.

This clonotype appeared many times. This chain links TRBV18 with TRBJ2-5; D is uncertain. CDR3 length: 13 residues. Germline CDR1 reads KGHSH; CDR2 reads LQKENI. V was trimmed by 6 bases and J by 2 bases, leaving 10 bases between them. CDR3 protein: CASSPERQETQYF. DNA of the CDR3: TGTGCCAGCTCGCCCGAGCGACAAGAGACCCAGTACTTC.

A few counts support this clonotype. The rearrangement uses TRBV2 and TRBJ2-3; 8 bases are shared with TRBD2. Germline V CDR1 and CDR2: SNHLY, FYNNEI. This CDR3 has 15 amino acids. With 4 bases clipped from V and 2 bases from J, the junction kept 5 bases outside the gene matches. CDR3 in DNA: TGTGCCAGCAGTGGAAGCGGGGGATTCACAGATACGCAGTATTTT. Encoded protein: CASSGSGGFTDTQYF.

J is TRBJ1-6 and V is TRBV5-1; 8 bases are a match to TRBD1. The length of the CDR3 is 15 residues. The V and J ends lost 4 bases and 7 bases, in that order; junction bases with no gene match: 7. Germline CDR1 and CDR2: SGHRS and YFSETQ. In DNA, the CDR3 is TGCGCCAGCAGCCCGGACAGGGAGCAAAATTCACCCCTCCACTTT. As protein: CASSPDREQNSPLHF.

The chain couples TRBV29-1 to TRBJ1-1; tentative D call: TRBD1 (6 bases). Germline V gives CDR1 SQVTM, CDR2 ANQGSEA. This CDR3 contains 13 residues. Trimming removed 4 bases at V and 6 bases at J, with 15 bases between. The CDR3, as DNA: TGCAGCGTTGGGGAGGGGCGGGGGCCTGAAGCTTTCTTT. Translation: CSVGEGRGPEAFF.

This rearrangement joins TRBV5-1 to TRBJ1-1; D gene uncertain. V was cut by 3 bases and J by 5 bases, with 11 bases left in between. Germline loops: CDR1 SGHRS, CDR2 YFSETQ. The CDR3 extends over 13 amino acids. The CDR3 here is CASSSPTQTEAFF. CDR3 DNA: TGCGCCAGCAGCTCTCCCACTCAAACTGAAGCTTTCTTT.

This sequence joins TRBV5-1 and TRBJ2-5, with 8 bases lining up with TRBD1. This CDR3 spans 14 amino acids. Germline assignment: CDR1 SGHRS and CDR2 YFSETQ. The J segment lost 5 bases and the V segment lost 2 bases, leaving 5 bases of the junction unmatched. CDR3 region: CASSLPGGAETQYF. CDR3 DNA: TGCGCCAGCAGCTTACCAGGGGGCGCGGAGACCCAGTACTTC.

This clonotype was seen more than once but under ten times. Here the CDR3 reads CSATGTQPETQYF. The CDR3 DNA sequence: TGCAGTGCTACCGGGACACAGCCAGAGACCCAGTACTTC. The rearrangement joins TRBV20-1 to TRBJ2-4, with a tentative D call TRBD1 (6 bases). The J call may be incorrect, as the DNA end agrees better with TRBJ2-5. CDR1 and CDR2 (germline): DFQATT, SNEGSKA (reference sequence). CDR3 length equals 13 residues.

V and J are TRBV20-1 and TRBJ2-7; 7 bases are shared with TRBD2. Unmatched junction bases numbered 10, after V lost 3 bases and J lost 2 bases. Germline CDR1 DFQATT, CDR2 SNEGSKA (reference sequence). CDR3 length: 15 residues. Here the CDR3 reads CSASASGGGAYEQYF. CDR3 DNA sequence: TGCAGTGCTAGTGCCTCTGGCGGGGGAGCCTACGAGCAGTACTTC.

This CDR3 is CSASPDRARQETQYF. DNA for the CDR3: TGCAGTGCTAGCCCGGACAGAGCTCGGCAAGAGACCCAGTACTTC. This chain joins TRBV20-1 and TRBJ2-5, with a possible D match to TRBD1 (6 bases). Per the germline V gene, CDR1 is DFQATT and CDR2 is SNEGSKA (reference sequence). The CDR3 loop spans 15 amino acids. Between the trimmed V and J ends, which lost 3 bases and 2 bases, there was a span of 16 bases.

This clonotype was seen only a few times. The V call is TRBV5-1, the J call TRBJ2-3; D gene ambiguous. CDR1 is SGHRS, CDR2 YFSETQ, per germline. This CDR3 comprises 14 residues. Trimming removed 0 bases from V and 4 bases from J, with 9 bases in between. This CDR3 reads CASSLASVSDTQYF. For the CDR3, the DNA is TGCGCCAGCAGCTTGGCCTCGGTCTCAGATACGCAGTATTTT.

This clonotype came up a few times. J is TRBJ1-1 and V is TRBV7-3, with D tentatively TRBD1 (5 bases). This CDR3 region has 15 residues. V lost 5 bases and J 1 base, leaving 14 bases between the germline ends. Germline-derived CDR1 and CDR2 are SGHTA and FQGTGA. CDR3 coding DNA: TGTGCCAGCAGCAATTCGCTTACAGGGAACACTGAAGCTTTCTTT. Translating it yields CASSNSLTGNTEAFF.

This clonotype has a handful of counts. The rearrangement uses TRBV20-1 and TRBJ2-4; perhaps TRBD2 as D (6 bases). Germline CDR1 and CDR2: DFQATT and SNEGSKA (reference sequence). The CDR3 loop spans 12 amino acids. The germline V and J ends were trimmed by 3 bases and 7 bases, with 10 bases remaining between them. CDR3 loop: CSARTAGNIQYF. The CDR3 DNA reads TGCAGTGCTAGGACAGCGGGTAACATTCAGTACTTC.

Only a few counts were recorded for this clonotype. The chain has TRBV9 and TRBJ1-1; D is unresolved. This CDR3 has 15 residues. V lost 0 bases and J lost 0, with 9 bases in between. Per the germline V gene, CDR1 is SGDLS and CDR2 is YYNGEE. The CDR3 here is CASSVAGGMNTEAFF. CDR3 nucleotides: TGTGCCAGCAGCGTAGCTGGTGGTATGAACACTGAAGCTTTCTTT.

The chain joins TRBV4-1 to TRBJ2-1, with 9 bases identical to TRBD2. After removal of 5 bases from V and 3 bases from J, the junction contained 8 bases not matched to a gene. This CDR3 is 16 amino acids long. Germline CDR1 is MGHRA and CDR2 is YSYEKL. The chain's CDR3 is CASSSQPAGGYNEQFF. In DNA, the CDR3 is TGCGCCAGCAGCTCGCAACCAGCGGGGGGCTACAATGAGCAGTTCTTC.